The present T cell receptor (beta chain) was sequenced within a study of OX40 agonist ivuxolimab in advanced cancers. Findings and limits, study-wide: Low normalized T-cell clonal expansion was also seen in some nonresponders.

In germline, CDR1 is SGDLS, CDR2 YYNGEE. CDR3 length: 15 residues. The V gene lost 0 bases and the J gene lost 4 bases, with 11 bases spanning the gap. Comment on this clone: Its antigen is as yet unknown.

Profiling relied on immunoSEQ multiplex PCR, and the TCRdb table lists in-frame clones only, not all of them. The table shows tens of thousands of clones, with 90% occurring only once. This chain connects TRBV9 to TRBJ2-1; D is uncertain. The sequenced sample was CD4+ or CD8+ T cells sorted from blood, obtained in a trial of the OX40 agonist ivuxolimab. The clonotype comes from an adult with an advanced solid tumor such as melanoma, head and neck, liver or kidney cancer. The CDR3 here is CASSVDGRIYNEQFF. The DNA for the CDR3 is TGTGCCAGCAGCGTAGATGGACGGATATACAATGAGCAGTTCTTC.